A single sample is the source of the 25 T cell receptor beta chains below, sequenced in a study of cytotoxic CD8 clonotypes in ibrutinib-treated CLL. TCRdb keeps only in-frame clones here, not all; method: immunoSEQ multiplex PCR. The table has some 20,000 clones, around 74% seen once. The sample was PBMCs, taken before ibrutinib treatment. These receptors were obtained from a human donor with chronic lymphocytic leukemia.

Only one count was recorded for this clone. The J gene is TRBJ1-1, the V gene TRBV7-9, with D possibly matching TRBD1 (6 bases). CDR1 is SEHNR and CDR2 is FQNEAQ in the germline V gene (reference sequence). The CDR3 has 14 residues. V lost 6 bases, J lost 5 bases, and 16 bases lay in between. This CDR3 is CASSSGAAGTEAFF. CDR3 DNA: TGTGCCAGCAGTTCAGGGGCGGCCGGGACTGAAGCTTTCTTT.

The genes are TRBV5-1 and TRBJ1-1, with D perhaps TRBD1 (5 bases). This CDR3 spans 14 amino acids. V dropped 4 bases and J dropped 6 bases, with 16 bases sitting between them. CDR1 is SGHRS and CDR2 is YFSETQ in the germline V gene. As DNA, the CDR3 is TGCGCCAGCAGCCCCGGCGGGGGTAACTCTGAAGCTTTCTTT. Its translation is CASSPGGGNSEAFF.

V and J are TRBV5-4 and TRBJ2-2, with D unclear. The CDR3 runs to 16 residues. Germline lookup yields CDR1 SGHNT and CDR2 YYREEE (reference sequence). V was trimmed by 4 bases and J by 7 bases, leaving 20 bases between them. The CDR3 nucleotides are TGTGCCAGCAGCCCGCAGCTCGGGCGCGGTATCGGGGAGCTGTTTTTT. This codes for CASSPQLGRGIGELFF.

The chain links TRBV18 to TRBJ2-3; 10 positions match TRBD2. This CDR3 comprises 15 residues. Germline V gives CDR1 KGHSH, CDR2 LQKENI. With 6 bases clipped from V and 2 bases from J, the junction kept 5 bases outside the gene matches. DNA of the CDR3: TGTGCCAGCTCTCCGCTAGCGGGAGTCACAGATACGCAGTATTTT. Amino acids: CASSPLAGVTDTQYF.

The chain has TRBV4-2 and TRBJ2-1, with 11 bases lining up with TRBD2. V trimming: 4 bases; J trimming: 0 bases; junction bases outside the gene matches: 8. Germline CDR1 reads LGHNA; CDR2 reads YNFKEQ. The CDR3 consists of 18 residues. This CDR3 is CASSRTSGGLSSYNEQFF. DNA for the CDR3: TGTGCCAGCAGCCGCACTAGCGGGGGCCTAAGCTCCTACAATGAGCAGTTCTTC.

This clone was detected only once. The rearrangement uses TRBV5-6 and TRBJ2-5, with D perhaps TRBD1 or TRBD2 (5 bases each). The CDR3 contains 15 residues. The V end lost 2 bases, the J end lost 2 bases, and 13 bases lay between the germline ends. CDR1 SGHDT and CDR2 YYEEEE come from the germline V gene. The CDR3 sequence: CASSFSPGQQETQYF. In DNA, the CDR3 is TGTGCCAGCAGCTTCTCTCCGGGGCAGCAAGAGACCCAGTACTTC.

The chain is built from TRBV6-5 and TRBJ1-5; maybe TRBD1 (5 bases). Trimming stripped 5 bases from V and 3 bases from J, with 11 bases between. In germline, CDR1 is MNHEY, CDR2 SVGAGI. CDR3 length: 14 amino acids. The CDR3 reads CASSAYGANQPQHF. The DNA of the CDR3 is TGTGCCAGCAGTGCCTACGGGGCCAATCAGCCCCAGCATTTT.

The V gene is TRBV5-1, the J gene TRBJ2-3; D is perhaps TRBD2 (5 bases). V was cut by 5 bases and J by 7 bases, with 8 bases left in between. Germline V gives CDR1 SGHRS, CDR2 YFSETQ. CDR3 length: 11 amino acids. The CDR3 DNA reads TGCGCCAGCAGTCGGGGAAATACGCAGTATTTT. As protein: CASSRGNTQYF.

This chain links TRBV10-2 with TRBJ1-1; D perhaps matches TRBD1 (6 bases). Trimming took 6 bases from V and 2 from J, leaving 10 bases between them. This CDR3 has 13 residues. CDR1 WSHSY and CDR2 SAAADI come from the germline V gene. In DNA form, the CDR3 reads TGCGCCAGCAGCTTGACAGGAAACACTGAAGCTTTCTTT. Its protein product is CASSLTGNTEAFF.

This clone was detected once. The chain joins TRBV7-3 to TRBJ2-7, with 10 bases lining up with TRBD2. This CDR3 spans 14 amino acids. The ends lost 2 bases at V and 3 bases at J; junction bases unmatched: 1. CDR1 SGHTA and CDR2 FQGTGA come from the germline V gene. CDR3 nucleotide sequence: TGTGCCAGCAGCTTATCTAGCGGGAGCTACGAGCAGTACTTC. This sequence encodes CASSLSSGSYEQYF. Filled out from reference TRBV7-3 and TRBJ2-7, the complete variable domain reads GAGVSQTPSNKVTEKGKYVELRCDPISGHTALYWYRQSLGQGPEFLIYFQGTGAADDSGLPNDRFFAVRPEGSVSTLKIQRTERGDSAVYLCASSLSSGSYEQYFGPGTRLTVT.

The genes are TRBV18 and TRBJ2-1; D tentatively fits TRBD1 or TRBD2 (6 bases each). The V end was cut by 2 bases, the J end by 3 bases, with 11 bases between. Germline CDR1 KGHSH, CDR2 LQKENI. The CDR3 covers 15 residues. CDR3: CASSPRGADYNEQFF. CDR3 nucleotide sequence: TGTGCCAGCTCACCAAGGGGGGCTGACTACAATGAGCAGTTCTTC.

As concerns this clone: The DNA is left out, because the CDR3 cannot be placed on it with certainty; the CDR3 is given as TCRdb lists it. The chain has TRBV7-3 and TRBJ1-1; TRBD1 is taken as the D call from the table, unchecked against the DNA. Germline values: CDR1 SGHTA, CDR2 FQGTGA. From its first to its last residue, the CDR3 has 12 amino acids. CDR3 loop: CASSFVGRGAHF.

The rearrangement joins TRBV5-5 to TRBJ1-5, with D perhaps matching TRBD1 (5 bases). Deletions cut 2 bases from V and 2 bases from J, with 14 bases between. Germline values: CDR1 SGHKS, CDR2 YYEKEE (reference sequence). CDR3 length: 16 amino acids. Here the CDR3 DNA reads TGTGCCAGCAGCTTCGCCCTCTGGGGCCGCAATCAGCCCCAGCATTTT. Its protein product is CASSFALWGRNQPQHF. Supplemented by reference TRBV5-5 and TRBJ1-5, the full variable domain reads DAGVTQSPTHLIKTRGQQVTLRCSPISGHKSVSWYQQVLGQGPQFIFQYYEKEERGRGNFPDRFSARQFPNYSSELNVNALLLGDSALYLCASSFALWGRNQPQHFGDGTRLSIL.

The chain joins TRBV10-2 to TRBJ1-2, with D tentatively TRBD1 (5 bases). Deletions cut 4 bases from V and 6 bases from J, with 12 bases between. The CDR3 contains 13 residues. The germline gives CDR1 WSHSY, CDR2 SAAADI. The CDR3 DNA follows: TGCGCCAGCAGTGGCAGGGAGAGGGATGGCTACACCTTC. Protein product: CASSGRERDGYTF.

The chain couples TRBV9 to TRBJ1-5, with 10 bases that match TRBD1. Germline V CDR1 and CDR2: SGDLS, YYNGEE. Trimming removed 4 bases from V and 3 bases from J; junction bases left unmatched: 10. This CDR3 has 17 residues. CDR3: CASSSGQGWGPNQPQHF. The CDR3 bases are TGTGCCAGCAGCTCGGGACAGGGGTGGGGTCCCAATCAGCCCCAGCATTTT.

The table lists this clone with a count of one. The chain uses TRBV27 and TRBJ2-1; the D is unclear. This CDR3 has 12 amino acids. From germline, CDR1 is MNHEY and CDR2 SMNVEV (reference sequence). The V gene lost 0 bases and the J gene lost 8 bases, with 5 bases spanning the gap. The CDR3 region has the DNA TGTGCCAGCAGTTTATCATGGGATGAGCAGTTCTTC. Its protein is CASSLSWDEQFF.

The sample holds a few counts of this clone. The chain has TRBV28 and TRBJ2-2; D may be TRBD2 (5 bases). The V and J ends lost 6 bases and 6 bases respectively, with 20 bases between them. Germline loops: CDR1 MDHEN, CDR2 SYDVKM. The CDR3 is 16 residues long. The CDR3 region has the DNA TGTGCCAGCAGCCTAGCCTTCGAGGCAGTTGCCGGGGAGCTGTTTTTT. Translated: CASSLAFEAVAGELFF.

The J gene is TRBJ1-1, the V gene TRBV19; no reliable D call. This CDR3 comprises 13 residues. CDR1 LNHDA and CDR2 SQIVND come from the germline V gene (reference sequence). The V gene lost 4 bases and the J gene lost 8 bases, with 14 bases spanning the gap. CDR3 sequence (DNA): TGTGCCAGTAGTACTCGGAATCCCGGGGAAGCTTTCTTT. This translates into CASSTRNPGEAFF.

The chain has TRBV15 and TRBJ1-2, with no clear D. The germline V and J ends were trimmed by 0 bases and 4 bases, with 15 bases remaining between them. Germline values: CDR1 LNHNV, CDR2 YYDKDF (reference sequence). CDR3 length equals 16 residues. The CDR3 loop is CATSRDGRSTVYGYTF. CDR3 bases: TGTGCCACCAGCAGAGATGGCAGGTCGACCGTCTATGGCTACACCTTC. Supplemented by reference TRBV15 and TRBJ1-2, the full variable domain reads DAMVIQNPRYQVTQFGKPVTLSCSQTLNHNVMYWYQQKSSQAPKLLFHYYDKDFNNEADTPDNFQSRRPNTSFCFLDIRSPGLGDTAMYLCATSRDGRSTVYGYTFGSGTRLTVV.

The CDR3 bases are TGCGCCAGCAGCTTGGACGGTTTTAGCGGGGGGGCTAGGCAGTTCTTC. This encodes CASSLDGFSGGARQFF. The chain couples TRBV5-1 to TRBJ2-1; TRBD2 matches 11 bases. Germline lookup yields CDR1 SGHRS and CDR2 YFSETQ. The CDR3 is 16 residues long. Unmatched junction bases numbered 11, after V lost 0 bases and J lost 12 bases.

This rearrangement joins TRBV9 to TRBJ1-4, with TRBD1 matching over 7 bases. Per germline, CDR1 SGDLS and CDR2 YYNGEE. The J segment lost 4 bases and the V segment lost 2 bases, leaving 5 bases of the junction unmatched. The CDR3 is 15 residues long. The CDR3, as DNA: TGTGCCAGCAGCGTTGCGACAGGGTTTAATGAAAAACTGTTTTTT. Amino acid sequence: CASSVATGFNEKLFF.

The gene calls are TRBV6-4 and TRBJ2-2, with D maybe TRBD2 (7 bases). CDR3 length: 13 residues. Germline V gene sequence: CDR1 MRHNA, CDR2 SNTAGT. Trimming removed 6 bases at V and 6 bases at J, with 11 bases between. The CDR3 spells CASRQGGAGELFF. CDR3 in DNA: TGTGCCAGCAGACAGGGAGGGGCCGGGGAGCTGTTTTTT.

This chain links TRBV9 with TRBJ2-1; no clear D. V was cut by 4 bases and J by 0 bases, with 11 bases left in between. The CDR3 is 15 amino acids. Germline V gene sequence: CDR1 SGDLS, CDR2 YYNGEE. CDR3 sequence reads: CASSIDPSSYNEQFF. The DNA for the CDR3 is TGTGCCAGCAGCATAGATCCGAGCTCCTACAATGAGCAGTTCTTC.

This clone was recorded a few times. The chain is built from TRBV27 and TRBJ1-6, with a weak D call TRBD1 (5 bases). V was shortened by 5 bases and J by 10 bases, with 18 bases between the two germline ends. The CDR3 loop spans 15 amino acids. Germline lookup yields CDR1 MNHEY and CDR2 SMNVEV (reference sequence). CDR3 sequence (DNA): TGTGCCAGCAGTAGGGACGGACCAAGACGATCACCCCTCCACTTT. Its protein product is CASSRDGPRRSPLHF.

The chain recombines TRBV19 with TRBJ1-4, with 9 bases fitting TRBD1. CDR1 is LNHDA, CDR2 SQIVND, per germline (reference sequence). The CDR3 sequence is 14 residues long. Unmatched junction bases numbered 4, after V lost 4 bases and J lost 7 bases. CDR3 in DNA: TGTGCCAGTAGTACGGGACAGGGAGGTGAAAAACTGTTTTTT. Amino acid sequence: CASSTGQGGEKLFF.